What follows describes a single T cell receptor (beta chain). This clonotype was detected a few times. Its antigen target is currently unknown. Within one base of it there is no much larger clone, and no base qualities were kept. This entry belongs to a study of vaccination and CD4 T cells after COVID-19 (dated 2022 in TCRdb). About the investigation overall: The convalescent cohort included six males and four females, with two Hispanic individuals, seven Caucasians, two Asians and one multiracial person. Post-vaccine blood samples were collected a median of 72 days after the second vaccine dose, ranging from roughly 12 to 241 days. The cultures were stimulated with overlapping spike peptide pools from SARS-CoV-2 and from the common cold coronaviruses HCoV-NL63, HCoV-OC43 and HCoV-229E. In under twelve COVID-19 convalescent patients and a few infection-naive healthy vaccine recipients, researchers compared the spike-specific CD4+ TCR repertoire from before mRNA vaccination with the repertoire from after. In control cultures, a CEFX viral epitope pool was used as positive control, an HIV-1 Nef peptide pool was used as negative control, or no peptide was added. Post-COVID blood samples were collected from convalescent patients a median of roughly 100 days after diagnosis, with a range of about 30 to 161 days. Participants got two doses of the Pfizer-BioNTech BNT162b2 vaccine (n=8) or two doses of the Moderna mRNA-1273 vaccine (n=2).

Interpreted using the paper, the treatment or condition label stands for: approximately 9-day PBMC culture with coronavirus spike peptide pools or control peptides (ViraFEST assay). To expand antigen-specific T cells with peptide pools and then pick out the expanded clonotypes through TCR sequencing, the study relied on the ViraFEST assay. Healthy vaccine recipients had no prior SARS-CoV-2 infection, confirmed by negative nucleocapsid antibody tests before and after vaccination. Under 2.5 million PBMCs per well were cultured in IMDM with 5% human AB serum and about 9.7 IU/ml IL-2, plus 10 ug/ml peptide pools. On days 3 and 7, half of the culture medium was replaced with fresh IL-2-containing medium. Once the cells had been in culture for around nine days, the EasySep CD4+ T cell isolation kit was used to isolate CD4+ T cells by negative selection. PBMCs were separated from whole blood using Ficoll-Paque Plus gradient centrifugation and then either used fresh or cryopreserved at -140C. In general, triplicate wells were set up for every culture condition.

Broad study findings and their caveats: Nearly all vaccine-specific clones in convalescent patients (304 of 307) were mono-reactive for SARS-CoV-2 spike rather than cross-reactive with common cold coronaviruses. Only a relatively small number of convalescent patients were included in the study, and early timepoints following natural infection were not analyzed. Although the median number of SARS-CoV-2-reactive clonotypes went up from around 20 after infection to 38 after vaccination, the increase was not significant. Among convalescent patients, a median roughly 90% of the SARS-CoV-2-reactive clones seen after vaccination appeared only after vaccination, which suggests priming specific to the vaccine.

Library preparation used PCR. DNA from cultured CD4+ T cells underwent TCR sequencing with the Oncomine TCR Beta short-read assay at the Johns Hopkins FTIC core. Genomic DNA was extracted from the cultured CD4+ T cells with the QIAamp micro DNA kit. Oncomine TCR Beta libraries from cultured CD4+ T cells were pooled with unique dual indexes and sequenced on an Illumina iSeq 100. The authors processed their data as follows. Non-productive sequences were filtered out, and CDR3s that did not start with C, did not end with F or W, or were shorter than 7 amino acids were discarded. The MANAFEST web application was used to identify antigen-specific clonotypes by comparing peptide-stimulated wells against reference wells and other culture wells. For a clone to be called positive, the clone needed an FDR below 0.05, an odds ratio above 5, and a productive frequency above 0.1% in at least two of three replicate wells. Cross-reactive clonotypes were defined as significantly expanded in both SARS-CoV-2 spike wells and at least one common cold coronavirus spike condition. CDR3 homology was assessed with Levenshtein distances (stringdist) and unrooted phylogenetic trees (ape) in R version 3.6.1. TCRdb reprocessed the public reads (quality trimming at Q25 with fastp, clone calling with MiXCR) and kept in-frame beta chains. Rows are unified per CDR3 protein, each entry keeping the most common DNA and genes. The V and J calls here are based on TCRdb, not the publication. The sample yields fewer than 15,000 distinct CDR3 sequences; 21% were counted once. Of the sample, roughly 12% falls within the top ten clones.

Including cysteine and phenylalanine, the CDR3 has 13 amino acids. The retained sequence is limited to the CDR3, 39 bases, with the frame set at the first base. Deletion took 2 bases off V and 8 bases off J, with a span of 8 bases between the germline ends. CDR1 and CDR2 are drawn from the germline V gene: KGHDR, SFDVKD. The material was CD4+ T cells from blood, cultured in vitro, obtained before SARS-CoV-2 vaccination. This sequence was found in a human donor who received a COVID-19 vaccine. This chain joins TRBV24-1 to TRBJ1-4; the D gene cannot be resolved reliably. The CDR3 protein sequence reads: CATSDSSREKLFF. Here is the DNA: TGTGCCACCAGTGATTCCTCCCGGGAAAAACTGTTTTTT.